This T cell receptor (beta chain) is drawn from a study of T cell responses to AZD1222 COVID-19 vaccine. Study information: It was second doses at about 4 or about 12 weeks that were pooled. Study findings and constraints: Donors skewed white British and female; clonal diversity was possibly underestimated. Repertoires were obtained only post-peak T cell response. Spike was spanned by vaccine-associated CD4 TCRs, with dominance at 160-218 and 743-854.

Assay used: immunoSEQ multiplex PCR; TCRdb lists only in-frame clones, some missing. Of 200,000 or so clones listed, around 92% are singletons. Notes on this clone: Antigen unknown.

Germline lookup yields CDR1 SGHNT and CDR2 YENEEA. V was shortened by 4 bases and J by 1 base, with 14 bases between the two germline ends. The CDR3 has 16 residues. The chain combines TRBV11-3 with TRBJ2-1, with no clear D. This material consisted of peripheral blood, taken on day 0 of AZD1222 vaccination. This TCR was sampled from an adult in good health. The CDR3 protein is CASSSNSAPSYNEQFF. The CDR3 DNA is TGTGCCAGCAGCTCGAATTCAGCCCCGTCCTACAATGAGCAGTTCTTC.